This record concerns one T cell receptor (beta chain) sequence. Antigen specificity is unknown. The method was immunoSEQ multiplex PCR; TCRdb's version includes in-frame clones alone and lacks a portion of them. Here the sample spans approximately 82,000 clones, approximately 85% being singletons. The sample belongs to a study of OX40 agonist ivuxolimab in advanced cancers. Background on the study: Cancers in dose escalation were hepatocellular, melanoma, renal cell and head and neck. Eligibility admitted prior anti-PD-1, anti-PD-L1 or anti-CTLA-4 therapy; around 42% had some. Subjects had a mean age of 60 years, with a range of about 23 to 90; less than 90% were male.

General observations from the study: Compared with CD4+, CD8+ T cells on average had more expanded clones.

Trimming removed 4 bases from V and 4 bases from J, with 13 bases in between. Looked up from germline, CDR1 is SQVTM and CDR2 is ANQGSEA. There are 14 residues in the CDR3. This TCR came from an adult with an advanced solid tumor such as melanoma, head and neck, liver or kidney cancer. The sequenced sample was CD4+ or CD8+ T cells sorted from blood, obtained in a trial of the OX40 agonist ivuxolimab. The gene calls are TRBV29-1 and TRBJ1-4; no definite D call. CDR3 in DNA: TGCAGCGTTGCGTTTGGGCCCAGTAATGAAAAACTGTTTTTT. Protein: CSVAFGPSNEKLFF.